This TCR beta chain is from a study of T-cell reconstitution after alpha-beta-depleted transplantation in children. Study findings and constraints: Expanded graft clones numbering several hundred reportedly gave rise to alpha-beta T cells about two months after transplant.

The V and J ends lost 11 bases and 1 base, in that order; junction bases with no gene match: 9. CDR3 size: 14 residues. Preparation of the TCRbeta library was carried out with unique molecular identifiers. TCRdb re-derived calls from the PCR reads in MiXCR, one entry per CDR3 protein. The data hold about 600,000 distinct CDR3 sequences, with 20% to 25% observed a single time. On this clonotype itself: No antigen is known for it.

The sample in question was PBMCs, mostly from graft donor cells, obtained 360 days after TCRalphabeta/CD19-depleted stem cell transplant. The chain recombines TRBV12-3 or TRBV12-4 with TRBJ1-1; 8 nucleotides match TRBD1. The clonotype originates from a boy in the first two years of life who had a stem cell transplant for acute myeloid leukemia, so the T cells may come from the graft donor. Written as DNA, the CDR3 is TGTGCCTCGGCTGGCGGGACAGGGAACACTGAAGCTTTCTTT. This sequence encodes CASAGGTGNTEAFF.